These T cell receptor beta chains were read from a single sample in a study of T cell changes during pregnancy in multiple sclerosis. Data came from immunoSEQ multiplex PCR; TCRdb stores just in-frame clones and leaves some out. The table lists over 40,000 clones, over 90% of them singletons, with approximately 0.29% in the top ten. The source material was CD4+ T cells from peripheral blood mononuclear cells, sampled in the second trimester of pregnancy. Every receptor here comes from a female donor with multiple sclerosis, enrolled in a pregnancy study. The conserved cysteine and the conserved F or W are not part of the CDR3 here.

v_gene: TRBV27; j_gene: TRBJ1-5; CDR3aa: ASSFLGANQPQH
v_gene: TRBV5-1; j_gene: TRBJ1-1; CDR3aa: ASSEISGPMNTEAF
v_gene: TRBV19; j_gene: TRBJ2-3; CDR3aa: ASSTYRGMGTDTQY
v_gene: TRBV18; j_gene: TRBJ1-2; CDR3aa: ASSRVPLLEDYGYT
v_gene: TRBV10-3; j_gene: TRBJ1-1; CDR3aa: AIRDGTGGSGTEAF
v_gene: TRBV1; j_gene: TRBJ2-5; CDR3aa: TSIPTGGQETQY
v_gene: TRBV5-1; j_gene: TRBJ2-5; CDR3aa: ASTPDGEGKTQY
v_gene: TRBV6-6; j_gene: TRBJ1-1; CDR3aa: ASSRGTAEAF
v_gene: TRBV30; j_gene: TRBJ2-7; CDR3aa: ASSHARGEQY
v_gene: TRBV29-1; j_gene: TRBJ1-2; CDR3aa: SVNRGVDGYT
v_gene: TRBV5-1; j_gene: TRBJ1-1; CDR3aa: ASSFDSPPNTEAF
v_gene: TRBV6-6; j_gene: TRBJ1-4; CDR3aa: ASSYRTTNEKLF
v_gene: TRBV5-1; j_gene: TRBJ2-3; CDR3aa: ASRLLAGDTDTQY
v_gene: TRBV6-6; j_gene: TRBJ1-1; CDR3aa: ASTEQGDVKAF
v_gene: TRBV7-6; j_gene: TRBJ2-2; CDR3aa: ASSLVTGGNTGELF
v_gene: TRBV5-5; j_gene: TRBJ2-7; CDR3aa: ASSLVRQEYEQY
v_gene: TRBV4-1; j_gene: TRBJ2-7; CDR3aa: ASSRSGTGTYEQY
v_gene: TRBV5-6; j_gene: TRBJ2-3; CDR3aa: ASRRKGTSGGTHRDTQY
v_gene: TRBV15; j_gene: TRBJ2-3; CDR3aa: ATSRTRVATDTQY
v_gene: TRBV5-1; j_gene: TRBJ2-5; CDR3aa: ASSHGLLREKTQY
v_gene: TRBV19; j_gene: TRBJ2-2; CDR3aa: ASSIGGGAVTGELF
v_gene: TRBV7-2; j_gene: TRBJ2-1; CDR3aa: ASSLALVVAGGKEQF
v_gene: TRBV19; j_gene: TRBJ2-5; CDR3aa: ASSIAGGNQETQY
v_gene: TRBV11-2; j_gene: TRBJ2-5; CDR3aa: ASSLGKQGQETQY
v_gene: TRBV7-9; j_gene: TRBJ1-5; CDR3aa: ASSPPGAVNQPQH
v_gene: TRBV14; j_gene: TRBJ1-1; CDR3aa: ASSQSRNTEAF
v_gene: TRBV2; j_gene: TRBJ2-7; CDR3aa: ASSPQGYEQY
v_gene: TRBV7-5; j_gene: TRBJ2-3; CDR3aa: ARSLAGGTTDTQY
v_gene: TRBV5-6; j_gene: TRBJ2-7; CDR3aa: ASSRLGPTTYEQY